This note documents a single TCR beta chain sequence. Its target is unknown. The repertoire was sequenced with immunoSEQ multiplex PCR; TCRdb's copy has only in-frame clones and lacks some. The sample comprises fewer than 20,000 clones, 45% to 60% of which are singletons, and 4% to 6% rests with the top ten. The data originate from a study of siplizumab effects on memory and regulatory T cells. Study as a whole: Mixed lymphocyte reactions were performed as paired cultures containing siplizumab at approximately 0.92 ug/mL or no drug.

The cells of the mixed lymphocyte reaction underwent an approximately 6-day coculture at 37°C. CFSE was used to stain responder PBMCs and Violet Dye to stain stimulator PBMCs, which were then pooled 1:1. The clonotype comes from a human donor in good health; the cells came from an allogeneic mixed lymphocyte reaction. Specimen: CFSE-low (dividing) CD4+ T cells sorted from an allogeneic mixed lymphocyte reaction.

In DNA, the CDR3 is TGCGCCAGCAAAGACAGGGTGGGGCAGTACTTC. It encodes CASKDRVGQYF. The V and J genes are TRBV23-1 and TRBJ2-7, with 7 bases that match TRBD1. Being an ORF, TRBV23-1 has a function that is uncertain. The CDR3 has 11 amino acids. With 7 bases clipped from V and 9 bases from J, the junction kept 6 bases outside the gene matches.